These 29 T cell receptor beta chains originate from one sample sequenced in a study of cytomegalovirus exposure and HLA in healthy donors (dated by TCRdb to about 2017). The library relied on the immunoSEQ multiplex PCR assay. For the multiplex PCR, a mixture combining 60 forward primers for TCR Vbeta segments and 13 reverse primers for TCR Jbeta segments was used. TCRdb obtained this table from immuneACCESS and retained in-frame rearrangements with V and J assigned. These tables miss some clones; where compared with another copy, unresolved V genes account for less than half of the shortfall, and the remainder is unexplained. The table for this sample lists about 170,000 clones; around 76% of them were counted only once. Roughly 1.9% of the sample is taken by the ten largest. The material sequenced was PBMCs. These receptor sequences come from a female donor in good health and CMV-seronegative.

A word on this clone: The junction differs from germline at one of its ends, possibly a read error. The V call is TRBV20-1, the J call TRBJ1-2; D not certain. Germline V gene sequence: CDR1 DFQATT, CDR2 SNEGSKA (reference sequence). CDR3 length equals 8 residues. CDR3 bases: TGCAGTGCTGTTCCGGGAGACTTC. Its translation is CSAVPGDF.

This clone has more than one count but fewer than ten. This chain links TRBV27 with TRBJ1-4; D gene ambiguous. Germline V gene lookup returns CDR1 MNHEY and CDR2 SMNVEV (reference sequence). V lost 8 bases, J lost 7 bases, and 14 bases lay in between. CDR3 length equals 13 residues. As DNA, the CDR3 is TGTGCCAGCCGGGGAGACCGAATTGAAAAACTGTTTTTT. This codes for CASRGDRIEKLFF.

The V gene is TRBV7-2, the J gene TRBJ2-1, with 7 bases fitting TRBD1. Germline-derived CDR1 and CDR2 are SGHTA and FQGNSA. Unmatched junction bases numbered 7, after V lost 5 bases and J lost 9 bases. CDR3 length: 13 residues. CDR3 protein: CASSLRQGSEQFF. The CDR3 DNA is TGTGCCAGCAGCCTCCGACAGGGATCTGAGCAGTTCTTC.

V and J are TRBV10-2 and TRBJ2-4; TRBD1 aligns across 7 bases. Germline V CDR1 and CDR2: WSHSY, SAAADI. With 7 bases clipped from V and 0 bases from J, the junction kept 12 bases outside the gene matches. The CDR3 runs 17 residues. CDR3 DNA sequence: TGCGCCAGCACCTCCCATACAGGGGCCATAGCCAAAAACATTCAGTACTTC. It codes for CASTSHTGAIAKNIQYF.

CDR3 nucleotides: TGTGCCAGCAGTGATGGGACAGGGTTTACTAACTATGGCTACACCTTC. Protein: CASSDGTGFTNYGYTF. This chain links TRBV2 with TRBJ1-2; 9 bases are a match to TRBD1. The germline V gene encodes CDR1 SNHLY and CDR2 FYNNEI. This CDR3 has 16 residues. V lost 3 bases and J lost 0; bases outside the gene matches: 5.

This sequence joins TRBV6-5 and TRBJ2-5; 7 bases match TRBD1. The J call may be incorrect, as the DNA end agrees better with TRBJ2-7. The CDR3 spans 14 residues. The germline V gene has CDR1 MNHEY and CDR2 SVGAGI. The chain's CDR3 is CASSYGQVSGEQYF. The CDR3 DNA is TGTGCCAGCAGTTACGGACAGGTTTCCGGCGAGCAGTACTTC.

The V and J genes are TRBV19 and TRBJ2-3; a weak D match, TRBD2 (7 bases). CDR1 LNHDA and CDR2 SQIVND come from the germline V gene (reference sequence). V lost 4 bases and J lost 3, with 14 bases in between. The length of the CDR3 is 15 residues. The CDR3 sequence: CASSTGGESTDTQYF. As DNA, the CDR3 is TGTGCCAGTAGTACGGGGGGCGAGTCGACAGATACGCAGTATTTT.

CDR3 residues: CSVEDRAGGGGYTF. The CDR3 DNA reads TGCAGCGTTGAAGATAGGGCAGGGGGAGGCGGCTACACCTTC. The chain uses TRBV29-1 and TRBJ1-2, with 7 bases aligning to TRBD1. CDR3 size: 14 residues. CDR1 and CDR2 from the germline V gene are SQVTM and ANQGSEA. The V gene end was trimmed by 0 bases and the J gene end by 8 bases; junction bases not matched to a gene: 9.

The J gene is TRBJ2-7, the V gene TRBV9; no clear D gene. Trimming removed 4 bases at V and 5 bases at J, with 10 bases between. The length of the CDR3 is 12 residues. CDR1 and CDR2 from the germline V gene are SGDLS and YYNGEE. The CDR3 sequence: CASSLFGNEQYF. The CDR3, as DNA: TGTGCCAGCAGCCTTTTTGGCAACGAGCAGTACTTC.

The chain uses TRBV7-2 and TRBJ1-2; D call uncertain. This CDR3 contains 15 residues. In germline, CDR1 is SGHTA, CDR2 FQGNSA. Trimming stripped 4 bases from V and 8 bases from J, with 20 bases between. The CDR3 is CASSSSFGGLKGYTF. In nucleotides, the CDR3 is TGTGCCAGCAGCTCCTCCTTTGGCGGGCTCAAAGGCTACACCTTC.

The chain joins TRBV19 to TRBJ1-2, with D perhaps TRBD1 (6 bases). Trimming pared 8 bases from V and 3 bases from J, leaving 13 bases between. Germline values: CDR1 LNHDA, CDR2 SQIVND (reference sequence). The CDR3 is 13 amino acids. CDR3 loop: CASQKGGDYGYTF. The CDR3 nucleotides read TGTGCCAGTCAAAAGGGGGGGGACTATGGCTACACCTTC.

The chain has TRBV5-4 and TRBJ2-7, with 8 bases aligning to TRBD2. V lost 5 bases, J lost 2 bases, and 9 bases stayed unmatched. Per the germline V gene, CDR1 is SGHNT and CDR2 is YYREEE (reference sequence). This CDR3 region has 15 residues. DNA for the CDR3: TGTGCCAGCAGGACAGACCTAGCGGGTACCTACGAGCAGTACTTC. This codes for CASRTDLAGTYEQYF. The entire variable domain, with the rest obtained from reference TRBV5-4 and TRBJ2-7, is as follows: ETGVTQSPTHLIKTRGQQVTLRCSSQSGHNTVSWYQQALGQGPQFIFQYYREEENGRGNFPPRFSGLQFPNYSSELNVNALELDDSALYLCASRTDLAGTYEQYFGPGTRLTVT.

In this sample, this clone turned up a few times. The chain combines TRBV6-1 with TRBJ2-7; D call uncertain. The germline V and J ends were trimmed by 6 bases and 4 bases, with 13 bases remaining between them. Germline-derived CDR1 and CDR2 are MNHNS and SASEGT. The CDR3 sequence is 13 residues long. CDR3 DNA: TGTGCCAGCAGGGAACCGGCGGCATACGAGCAGTACTTC. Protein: CASREPAAYEQYF.

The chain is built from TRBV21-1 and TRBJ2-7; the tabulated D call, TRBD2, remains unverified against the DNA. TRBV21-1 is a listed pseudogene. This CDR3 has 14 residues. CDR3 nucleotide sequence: TGTGCCAGCAGCAAACTGACTGAGATATACGAGCAGTACTTC. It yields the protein CASSKLTEIYEQYF.

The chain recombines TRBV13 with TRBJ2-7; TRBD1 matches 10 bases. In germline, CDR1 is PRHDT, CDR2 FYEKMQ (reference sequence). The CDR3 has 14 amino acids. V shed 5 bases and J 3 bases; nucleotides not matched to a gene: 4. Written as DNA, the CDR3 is TGTGCCAGCAGCCTCTGGGACAGGGGCTACGAGCAGTACTTC. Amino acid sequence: CASSLWDRGYEQYF.

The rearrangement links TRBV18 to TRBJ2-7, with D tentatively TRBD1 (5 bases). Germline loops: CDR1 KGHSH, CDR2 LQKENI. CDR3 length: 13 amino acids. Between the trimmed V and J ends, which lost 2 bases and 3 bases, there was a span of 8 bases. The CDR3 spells CASSPGANYEQYF. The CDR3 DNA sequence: TGTGCCAGCTCACCAGGGGCCAACTACGAGCAGTACTTC.

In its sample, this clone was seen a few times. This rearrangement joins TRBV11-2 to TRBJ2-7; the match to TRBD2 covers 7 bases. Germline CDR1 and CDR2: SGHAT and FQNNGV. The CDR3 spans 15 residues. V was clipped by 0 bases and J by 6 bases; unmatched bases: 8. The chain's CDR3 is CASSLEVSGSAEQYF. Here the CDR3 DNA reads TGTGCCAGCAGCTTAGAGGTTAGCGGGTCCGCCGAGCAGTACTTC.

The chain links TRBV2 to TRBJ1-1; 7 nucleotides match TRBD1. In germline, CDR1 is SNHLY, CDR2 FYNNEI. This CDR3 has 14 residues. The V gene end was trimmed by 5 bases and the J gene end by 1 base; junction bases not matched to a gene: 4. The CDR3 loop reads CASSPGQSNTEAFF. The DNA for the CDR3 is TGTGCCAGCAGTCCGGGACAGTCGAACACTGAAGCTTTCTTT.

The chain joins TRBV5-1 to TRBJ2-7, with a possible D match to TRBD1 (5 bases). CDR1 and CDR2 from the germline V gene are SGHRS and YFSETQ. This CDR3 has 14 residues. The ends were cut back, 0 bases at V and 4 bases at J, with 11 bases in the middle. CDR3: CASSLATGAYEQYF. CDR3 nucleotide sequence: TGCGCCAGCAGCTTGGCCACAGGAGCTTACGAGCAGTACTTC.

Here the CDR3 reads CASSRNENNEQFF. In DNA form, the CDR3 reads TGTGCCAGCTCACGCAACGAGAACAATGAGCAGTTCTTC. This chain links TRBV18 with TRBJ2-1; D remains unclear. Trimming took off 4 bases at V and 5 bases at J, with 9 bases between the two ends. The CDR3 loop spans 13 amino acids. Germline-derived CDR1 and CDR2 are KGHSH and LQKENI.

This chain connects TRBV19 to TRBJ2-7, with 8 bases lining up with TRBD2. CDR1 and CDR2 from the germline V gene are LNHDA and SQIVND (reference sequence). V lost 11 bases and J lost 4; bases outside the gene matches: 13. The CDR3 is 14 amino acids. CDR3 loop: CASRSSGSIYEQYF. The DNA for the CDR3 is TGTGCCTCCCGAAGCAGCGGGAGTATTTACGAGCAGTACTTC. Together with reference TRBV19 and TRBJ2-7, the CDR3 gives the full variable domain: DGGITQSPKYLFRKEGQNVTLSCEQNLNHDAMYWYRQDPGQGLRLIYYSQIVNDFQKGDIAEGYSVSREKKESFPLTVTSAQKNPTAFYLCASRSSGSIYEQYFGPGTRLTVT.

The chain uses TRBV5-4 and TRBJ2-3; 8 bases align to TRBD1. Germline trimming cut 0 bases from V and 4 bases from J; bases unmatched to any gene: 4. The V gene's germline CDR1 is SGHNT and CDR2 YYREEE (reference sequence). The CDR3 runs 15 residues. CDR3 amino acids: CASSLAAGGSDTQYF. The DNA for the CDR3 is TGTGCCAGCAGCTTGGCGGCAGGGGGCTCAGATACGCAGTATTTT. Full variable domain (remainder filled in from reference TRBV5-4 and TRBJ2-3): ETGVTQSPTHLIKTRGQQVTLRCSSQSGHNTVSWYQQALGQGPQFIFQYYREEENGRGNFPPRFSGLQFPNYSSELNVNALELDDSALYLCASSLAAGGSDTQYFGPGTRLTVL.

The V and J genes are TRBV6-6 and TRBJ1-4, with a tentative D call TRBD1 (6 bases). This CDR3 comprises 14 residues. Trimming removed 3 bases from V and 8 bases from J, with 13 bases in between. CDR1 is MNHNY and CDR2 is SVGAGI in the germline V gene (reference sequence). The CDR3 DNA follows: TGTGCCAGCAGTTATTCGGGGGGCCAGGAAAAACTGTTTTTT. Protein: CASSYSGGQEKLFF.

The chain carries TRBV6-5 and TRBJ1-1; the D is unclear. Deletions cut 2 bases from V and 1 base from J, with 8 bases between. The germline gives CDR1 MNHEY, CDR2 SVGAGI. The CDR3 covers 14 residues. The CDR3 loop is CASSYEIGNTEAFF. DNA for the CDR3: TGTGCCAGCAGTTACGAGATTGGGAACACTGAAGCTTTCTTT.

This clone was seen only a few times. CDR3 region: CASSAVTGGISGNTIYF. The CDR3 bases are TGTGCCAGCAGCGCGGTTACAGGGGGTATATCTGGAAACACCATATATTTT. The rearrangement links TRBV9 to TRBJ1-3, with TRBD1 matching 8 bases. CDR1 is SGDLS and CDR2 is YYNGEE in the germline V gene. The CDR3 loop spans 17 amino acids. The V gene end was trimmed by 3 bases and the J gene end by 1 base; junction bases not matched to a gene: 9.

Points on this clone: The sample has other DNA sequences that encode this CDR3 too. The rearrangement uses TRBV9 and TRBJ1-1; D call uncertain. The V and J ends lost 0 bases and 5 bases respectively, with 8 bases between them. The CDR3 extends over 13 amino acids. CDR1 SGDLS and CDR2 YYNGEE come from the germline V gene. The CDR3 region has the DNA TGTGCCAGCAGCGTAGGATCCGGGACTGAAGCTTTCTTT. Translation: CASSVGSGTEAFF.

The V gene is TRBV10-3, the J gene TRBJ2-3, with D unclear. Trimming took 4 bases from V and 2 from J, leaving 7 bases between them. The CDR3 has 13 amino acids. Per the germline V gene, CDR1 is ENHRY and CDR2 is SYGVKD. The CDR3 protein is CAISGLITDTQYF. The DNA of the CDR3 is TGTGCCATCAGTGGGCTCATCACAGATACGCAGTATTTT.

The CDR3, as DNA: TGCGCCAGCAGTCCGCGGCGGGGTGGCTACGAGCAGTACTTC. Amino acids: CASSPRRGGYEQYF. The chain is built from TRBV5-1 and TRBJ2-7; D is perhaps TRBD2 (6 bases). Germline loops: CDR1 SGHRS, CDR2 YFSETQ. Trimming took 5 bases from V and 3 from J, leaving 15 bases between them. The CDR3 runs 14 residues.

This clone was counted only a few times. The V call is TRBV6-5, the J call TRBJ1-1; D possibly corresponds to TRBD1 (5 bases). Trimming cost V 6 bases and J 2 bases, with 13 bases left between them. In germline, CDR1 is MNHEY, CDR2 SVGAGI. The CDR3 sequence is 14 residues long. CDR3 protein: CASRYKTVNTEAFF. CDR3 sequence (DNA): TGTGCCAGCAGATATAAGACAGTTAACACTGAAGCTTTCTTT.